This T cell receptor (beta chain) was retrieved from a study of T cells after yellow fever vaccination. On this clonotype itself: The antigen remains unidentified.

The CDR3 sequence is 15 residues long. CDR1 DFQATT and CDR2 SNEGSKA come from the germline V gene (reference sequence). The V and J ends lost 6 bases and 7 bases respectively, with 19 bases between them. General study results and limits: Subsequent to the booster, the majority of primary-vaccination clones reappeared (under 98% CD4, approximately 85% CD8).

TCRdb re-called the 5' RACE reads with MiXCR, one entry per CDR3 protein. The sample consists of more than 300,000 distinct CDR3 sequences, around 10% of them appearing once. This sequence was found in a man between 18 and 29 years old who received the YFV17D yellow fever vaccine. V and J are TRBV20-1 and TRBJ1-6; no definite D call. The source material was CD4+ T cells sorted from PBMCs, sampled 45 days after the yellow fever booster vaccination. The CDR3 sequence is CSASGVAVGNSPLHF. The CDR3 nucleotides are TGCAGTGCCTCCGGGGTGGCGGTGGGAAATTCACCCCTCCACTTT.